This is a list of T cell receptor beta chains from one sample in a study of T cells in Graves' hyperthyroidism and ophthalmopathy. TCRdb independently ran MiXCR on the multiplex PCR reads; one entry per CDR3 protein. Found here are 600,000 to 900,000 distinct CDR3 sequences, roughly 17% of them singletons; the top ten hold over 7.5%. Sequencing was performed on blood. These receptors were obtained from a man between 18 and 35 years old with Graves' hyperthyroidism. The conserved cysteine and the conserved F or W are not part of the CDR3 here. Only part of the rows carry a size: once, few, many, or a class if the clone is expanded.

13	TRBJ2-1	TRBV29-1	many	SVSRASGSYNEQF
13	TRBJ2-1	TRBV4-1	few	ASSQDGPLYNEQF
13	TRBJ2-3	TRBV11-2	many	ASRKPFSDTDTQY
9	TRBJ1-2	TRBV30	-	AWTDRYGYT
13	TRBJ2-2	TRBV2	many	ASSVDGRNTGELF
13	TRBJ2-7	TRBV20-1	-	SASGTSKLRDEQY
10	TRBJ1-2	TRBV2	-	ASSPTELGYT
11	TRBJ2-7	TRBV20-1	few	SARETSSYEQY
12	TRBJ1-4	TRBV5-1	few	ASSLGQSESKLF
12	TRBJ2-7	TRBV11-2	-	ASSLGQGAWEQY
11	TRBJ1-1	TRBV20-1	few	SACLQVGTEAF
11	TRBJ2-1	TRBV6-1	-	ASAGTTYNEQF
11	TRBJ1-1	TRBV7-9	many	ASRLPSDTEAF
13	TRBJ1-3	TRBV28	many	ASSFDRSSGNTIY
10	TRBJ2-5	TRBV12-3/TRBV12-4	many	ASSPREQTQY
13	TRBJ2-4	TRBV6-2/TRBV6-3	-	ASSYTTGGGNIQY
13	TRBJ2-7	TRBV7-9	many	ASRYSASGGYEQY
9	TRBJ2-7	TRBV29-1	few	SAQWGVEQY
13	TRBJ2-1	TRBV20-1	many	SAREVQRVVHEQF
10	TRBJ2-1	TRBV3-1	many	ASSQDGREQF
18	TRBJ2-1	TRBV11-2	many	ASTHFPGLAGGSSYNEQF
17	TRBJ2-1	TRBV20-1	-	SATSDRILREHYYNEQF
13	TRBJ2-3	TRBV29-1	-	SVKSRDRGTDTQY
15	TRBJ2-1	TRBV7-9	few	ASSPRDTSGRYNEQF
11	TRBJ1-2	TRBV19	few	ASTPQGAYGYT
9	TRBJ1-1	TRBV15	-	ATYGGAEAF
13	TRBJ2-7	TRBV9	-	ASSPGGIVSYEQY
10	TRBJ2-3	TRBV15	many	ATTDRGKTQY
15	TRBJ2-3	TRBV2	many	ASSEKGTGTSTDTQY
17	TRBJ2-6	TRBV25-1	-	ASSEYRTSGHSGANVLT
13	TRBJ1-4	TRBV24-1	-	ATSDGRQGVEKLF
15	TRBJ2-7	TRBV20-1	many	SARAASGSLSSYEQY
13	TRBJ2-5	TRBV12-3/TRBV12-4	many	ASSSTDRDQETQY
12	TRBJ2-2	TRBV28	many	ASSLGGGTGELF
8	TRBJ2-3	TRBV20-1	few	SARGDTQY
13	TRBJ2-5	TRBV2	many	ASSAARTNQETQY
14	TRBJ2-2	TRBV15	-	ATPSRAGSNTGELF
12	TRBJ2-1	TRBV12-3/TRBV12-4	-	ASRSTGGTNEQF
11	TRBJ1-2	TRBV6-2/TRBV6-3	many	ASSYGKNYGYT
12	TRBJ1-2	TRBV7-2	-	ASSQEAGSRGYT
14	TRBJ1-1	TRBV3-1	many	ASSPANNRGNTEAF
13	TRBJ2-1	TRBV2	few	ASSERVGSYNEQF
15	TRBJ1-3	TRBV20-1	-	SARTGSHYPSGNTIY
11	TRBJ2-5	TRBV28	many	ASSLSLRGTQY
12	TRBJ2-7	TRBV28	many	ASSQGRGSYEQY
14	TRBJ2-7	TRBV7-6	-	ASSLERTGNWYEQY
12	TRBJ2-3	TRBV12-3/TRBV12-4	many	ASKGIPTPDTQY
13	TRBJ2-1	TRBV5-1	many	ASSGQGPLYNEQF
12	TRBJ2-5	TRBV2	many	ASRGQGKGETQY
13	TRBJ1-6	TRBV2	few	ASNRPRQGDSPLH
14	TRBJ1-5	TRBV2	many	ASNLWGVRGNQPQH
16	TRBJ2-7	TRBV7-2	few	ASRLNRRRLAGSNEQY
12	TRBJ2-1	TRBV29-1	-	SVDRSGASDEQF
7	TRBJ1-2	TRBV6-1	-	AGQFRGT
12	TRBJ2-5	TRBV11-2	few	ASSRTSEQETQY